The clone carrying this TCR beta chain was counted between two and nine times. Its antigen remains unknown. This entry comes from a study of identical twins. Study outcomes and limitations: Within twin pairs, the out-of-frame alpha sequences they shared showed excess low generation probability. Out-of-frame beta chain sequences displayed weaker excess sharing between twins.

V was pared by 4 bases and J by 7 bases, with 9 bases of the junction left unmatched. Germline-derived CDR1 and CDR2 are SGHRS and YFSETQ. This CDR3 has 15 residues. TCRdb re-called the 5' RACE reads through MiXCR, storing one row per CDR3 protein. The sample records 450,000 or so distinct CDR3 sequences, over 12% being singletons. These sequences were also reported in another study, on yellow fever vaccine responses in identical twins.

This TCR derives from a woman under 30 in good health. The chain carries TRBV5-1 and TRBJ2-5; TRBD2 matches 11 bases. Material for sequencing was CD4+ T cells sorted from blood. The CDR3 DNA sequence: TGCGCCAGCAGCGGAGGGACTAGCGGATCGGTGACCCAGTACTTC. Encoded protein: CASSGGTSGSVTQYF.